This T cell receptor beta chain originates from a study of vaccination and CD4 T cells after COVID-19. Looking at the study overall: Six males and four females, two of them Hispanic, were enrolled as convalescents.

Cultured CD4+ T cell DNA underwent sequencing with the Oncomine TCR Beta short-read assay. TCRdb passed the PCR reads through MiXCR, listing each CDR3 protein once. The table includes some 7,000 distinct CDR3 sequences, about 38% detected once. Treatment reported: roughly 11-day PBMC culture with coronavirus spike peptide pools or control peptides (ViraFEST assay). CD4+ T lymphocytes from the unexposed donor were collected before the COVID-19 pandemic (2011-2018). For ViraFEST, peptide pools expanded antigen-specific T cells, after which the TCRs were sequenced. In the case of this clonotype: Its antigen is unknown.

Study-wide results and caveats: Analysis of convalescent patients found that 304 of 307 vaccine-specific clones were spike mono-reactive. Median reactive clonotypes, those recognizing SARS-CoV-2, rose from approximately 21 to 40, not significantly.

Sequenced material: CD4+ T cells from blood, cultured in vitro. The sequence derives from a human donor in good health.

The CDR3 loop is CAWVMGTDSYNSPLHF. CDR3 nucleotide sequence: TGTGCCTGGGTCATGGGGACAGACTCCTATAATTCACCCCTCCACTTT. The rearrangement joins TRBV30 to TRBJ1-6, with 7 nucleotides matching TRBD1. The CDR3 is 16 residues long. Trimming removed 5 bases from V and 0 bases from J; junction bases left unmatched: 7. Germline V lookup: CDR1 GTSNPN, CDR2 SVGIG (reference sequence).